This T cell receptor beta chain was documented in a study of blood T cell repertoires in COVID-19. Study overall: The United States, Italy and Spain supplied acute and convalescent COVID-19 samples. From T cells, B-cell-depleted T cells, or PBMCs came the material, which was cDNA or gDNA.

The CDR3 extends over 13 amino acids. With V trimmed by 4 bases and J by 6 bases, 1 base remained unmatched. CDR1 is MNHEY and CDR2 is SVGEGT in the germline V gene. Produced via immunoSEQ multiplex PCR; TCRdb's table is partial and in-frame only. The data hold about 270,000 clones, with roughly nine tenths observed a single time. Source material: PBMCs or T cells enriched from blood (not recorded which). The rearrangement joins TRBV6-2 or TRBV6-3 to TRBJ2-2, with TRBD1 matching over 8 bases. This sequence was found in a woman aged 18-29 years who had recovered from COVID-19. CDR3: CASSWTGPGELFF. DNA for the CDR3: TGTGCCAGCAGTTGGACAGGGCCCGGGGAGCTGTTTTTT.